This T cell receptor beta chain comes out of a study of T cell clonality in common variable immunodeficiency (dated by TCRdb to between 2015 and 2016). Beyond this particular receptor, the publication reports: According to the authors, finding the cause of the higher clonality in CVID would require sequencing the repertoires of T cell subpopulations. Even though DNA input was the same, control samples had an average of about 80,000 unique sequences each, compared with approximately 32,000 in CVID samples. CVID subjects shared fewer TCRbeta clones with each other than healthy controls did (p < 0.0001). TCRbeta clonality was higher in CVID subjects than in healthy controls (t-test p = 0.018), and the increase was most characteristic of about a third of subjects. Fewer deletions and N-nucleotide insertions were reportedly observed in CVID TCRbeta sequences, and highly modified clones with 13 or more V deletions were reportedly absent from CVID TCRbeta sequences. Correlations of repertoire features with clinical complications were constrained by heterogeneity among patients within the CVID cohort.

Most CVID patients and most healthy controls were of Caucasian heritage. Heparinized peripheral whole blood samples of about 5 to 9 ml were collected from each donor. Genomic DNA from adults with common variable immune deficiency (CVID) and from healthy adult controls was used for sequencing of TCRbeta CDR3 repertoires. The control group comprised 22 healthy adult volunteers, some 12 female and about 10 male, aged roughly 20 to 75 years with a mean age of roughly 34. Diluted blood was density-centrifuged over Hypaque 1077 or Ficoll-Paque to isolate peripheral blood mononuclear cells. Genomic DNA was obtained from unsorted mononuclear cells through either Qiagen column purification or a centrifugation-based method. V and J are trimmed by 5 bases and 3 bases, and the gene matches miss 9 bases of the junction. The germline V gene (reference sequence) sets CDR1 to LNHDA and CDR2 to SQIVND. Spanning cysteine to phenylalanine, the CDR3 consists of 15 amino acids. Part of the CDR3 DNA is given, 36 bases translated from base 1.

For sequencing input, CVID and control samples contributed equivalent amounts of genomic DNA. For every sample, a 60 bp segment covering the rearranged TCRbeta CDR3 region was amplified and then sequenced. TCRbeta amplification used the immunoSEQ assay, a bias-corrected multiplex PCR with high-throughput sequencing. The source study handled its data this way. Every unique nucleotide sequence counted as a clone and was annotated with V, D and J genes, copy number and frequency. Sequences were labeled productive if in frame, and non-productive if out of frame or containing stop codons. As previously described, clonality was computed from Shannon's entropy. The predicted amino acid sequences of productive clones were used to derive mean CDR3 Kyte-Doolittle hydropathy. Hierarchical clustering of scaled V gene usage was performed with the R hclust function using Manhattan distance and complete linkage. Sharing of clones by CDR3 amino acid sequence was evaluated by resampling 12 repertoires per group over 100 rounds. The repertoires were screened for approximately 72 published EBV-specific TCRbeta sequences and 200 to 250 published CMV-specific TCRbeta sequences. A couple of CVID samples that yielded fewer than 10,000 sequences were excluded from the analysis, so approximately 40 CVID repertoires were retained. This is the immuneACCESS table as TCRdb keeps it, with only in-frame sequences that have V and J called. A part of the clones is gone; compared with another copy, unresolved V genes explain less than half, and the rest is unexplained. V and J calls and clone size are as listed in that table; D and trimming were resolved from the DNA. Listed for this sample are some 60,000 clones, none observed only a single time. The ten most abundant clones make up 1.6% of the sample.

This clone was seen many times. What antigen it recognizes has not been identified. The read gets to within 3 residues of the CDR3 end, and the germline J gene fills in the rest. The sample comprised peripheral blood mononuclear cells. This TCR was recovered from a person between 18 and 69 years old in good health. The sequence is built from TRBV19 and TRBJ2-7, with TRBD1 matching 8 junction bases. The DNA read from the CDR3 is TGTGCCAGTAGTCCCCGGACAGGGATCAACTACGAG. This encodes CASSPRTGINYE. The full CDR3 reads CASSPRTGINYEQYF.